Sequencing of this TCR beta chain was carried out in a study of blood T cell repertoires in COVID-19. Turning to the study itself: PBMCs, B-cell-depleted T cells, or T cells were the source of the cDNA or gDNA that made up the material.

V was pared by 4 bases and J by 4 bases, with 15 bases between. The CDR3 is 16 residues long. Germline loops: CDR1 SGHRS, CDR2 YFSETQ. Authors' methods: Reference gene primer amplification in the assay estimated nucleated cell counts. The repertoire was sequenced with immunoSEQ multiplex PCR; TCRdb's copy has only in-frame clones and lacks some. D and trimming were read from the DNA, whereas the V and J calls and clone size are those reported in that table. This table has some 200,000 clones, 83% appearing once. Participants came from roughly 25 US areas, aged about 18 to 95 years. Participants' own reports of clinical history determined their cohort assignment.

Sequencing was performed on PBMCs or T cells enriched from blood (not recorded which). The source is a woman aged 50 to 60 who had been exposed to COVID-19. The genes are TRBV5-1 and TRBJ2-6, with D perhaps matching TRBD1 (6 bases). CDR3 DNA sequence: TGCGCCAGCAGCAAAGATACAGGGACCGGGGCCAACGTCCTGACTTTC. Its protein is CASSKDTGTGANVLTF. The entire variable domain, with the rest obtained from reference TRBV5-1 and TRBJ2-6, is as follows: KAGVTQTPRYLIKTRGQQVTLSCSPISGHRSVSWYQQTPGQGLQFLFEYFSETQRNKGNFPGRFSGRQFSNSRSEMNVSTLELGDSALYLCASSKDTGTGANVLTFGAGSRLTVL.